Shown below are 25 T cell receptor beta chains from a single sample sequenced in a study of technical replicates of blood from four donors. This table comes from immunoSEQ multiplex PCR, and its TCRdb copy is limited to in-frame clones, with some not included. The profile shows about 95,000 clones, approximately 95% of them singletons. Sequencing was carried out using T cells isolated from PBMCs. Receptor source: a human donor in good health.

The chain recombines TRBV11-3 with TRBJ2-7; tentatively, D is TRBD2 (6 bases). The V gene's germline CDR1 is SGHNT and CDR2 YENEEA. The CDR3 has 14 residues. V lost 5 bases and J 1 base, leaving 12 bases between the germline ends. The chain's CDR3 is CASSPGLDSYEQYF. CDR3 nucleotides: TGTGCCAGCAGCCCGGGACTCGATTCCTACGAGCAGTACTTC.

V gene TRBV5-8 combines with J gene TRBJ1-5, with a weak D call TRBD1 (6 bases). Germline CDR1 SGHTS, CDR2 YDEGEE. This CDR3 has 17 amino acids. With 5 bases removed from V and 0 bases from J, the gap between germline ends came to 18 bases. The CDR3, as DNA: TGTGCCAGCAGTTCAGGGGAGGGGGGGTATAGCAATCAGCCCCAGCATTTT. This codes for CASSSGEGGYSNQPQHF.

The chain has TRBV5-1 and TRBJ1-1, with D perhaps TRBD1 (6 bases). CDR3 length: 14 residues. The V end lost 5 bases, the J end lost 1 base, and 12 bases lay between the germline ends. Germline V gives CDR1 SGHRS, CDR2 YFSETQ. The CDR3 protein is CASSFQGSNTEAFF. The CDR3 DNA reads TGCGCCAGCAGTTTTCAGGGGTCGAACACTGAAGCTTTCTTT. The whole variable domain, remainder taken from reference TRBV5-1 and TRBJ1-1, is KAGVTQTPRYLIKTRGQQVTLSCSPISGHRSVSWYQQTPGQGLQFLFEYFSETQRNKGNFPGRFSGRQFSNSRSEMNVSTLELGDSALYLCASSFQGSNTEAFFGQGTRLTVV.

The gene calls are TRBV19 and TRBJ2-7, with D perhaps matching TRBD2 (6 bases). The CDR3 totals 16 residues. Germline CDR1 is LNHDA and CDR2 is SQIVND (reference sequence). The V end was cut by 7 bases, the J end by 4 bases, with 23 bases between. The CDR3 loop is CASTPSVGEAGYEQYF. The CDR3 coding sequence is TGTGCCAGTACCCCTAGTGTGGGGGAGGCAGGGTACGAGCAGTACTTC. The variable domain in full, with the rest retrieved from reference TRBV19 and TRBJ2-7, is DGGITQSPKYLFRKEGQNVTLSCEQNLNHDAMYWYRQDPGQGLRLIYYSQIVNDFQKGDIAEGYSVSREKKESFPLTVTSAQKNPTAFYLCASTPSVGEAGYEQYFGPGTRLTVT.

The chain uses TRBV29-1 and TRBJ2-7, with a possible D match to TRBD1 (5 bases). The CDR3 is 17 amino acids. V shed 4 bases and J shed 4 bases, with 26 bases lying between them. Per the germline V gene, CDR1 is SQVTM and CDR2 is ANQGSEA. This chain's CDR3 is CSVAGPYNNPKGYEQYF. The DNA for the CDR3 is TGCAGCGTTGCCGGACCGTACAATAATCCTAAGGGGTACGAGCAGTACTTC.

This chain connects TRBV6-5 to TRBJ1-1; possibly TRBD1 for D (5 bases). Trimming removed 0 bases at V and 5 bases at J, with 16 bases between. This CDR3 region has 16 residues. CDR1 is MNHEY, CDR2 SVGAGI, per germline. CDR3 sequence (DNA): TGTGCCAGCAGTTACTCGGGTTGGCAGGGTTCGACTGAAGCTTTCTTT. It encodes CASSYSGWQGSTEAFF.

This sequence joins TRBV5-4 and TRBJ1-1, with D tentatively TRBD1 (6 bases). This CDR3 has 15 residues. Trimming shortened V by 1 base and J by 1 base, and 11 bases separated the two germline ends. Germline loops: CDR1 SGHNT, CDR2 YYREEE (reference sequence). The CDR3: CASSLLQGRNTEAFF. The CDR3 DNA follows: TGTGCCAGCAGCTTGCTTCAGGGGCGGAACACTGAAGCTTTCTTT.

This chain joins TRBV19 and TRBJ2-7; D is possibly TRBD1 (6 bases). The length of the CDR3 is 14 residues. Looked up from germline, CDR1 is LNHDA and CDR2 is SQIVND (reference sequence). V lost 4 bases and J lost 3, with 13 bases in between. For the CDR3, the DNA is TGTGCCAGTAGTACAAACAGGGAAATCTACGAGCAGTACTTC. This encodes CASSTNREIYEQYF. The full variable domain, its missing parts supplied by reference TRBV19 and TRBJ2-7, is DGGITQSPKYLFRKEGQNVTLSCEQNLNHDAMYWYRQDPGQGLRLIYYSQIVNDFQKGDIAEGYSVSREKKESFPLTVTSAQKNPTAFYLCASSTNREIYEQYFGPGTRLTVT.

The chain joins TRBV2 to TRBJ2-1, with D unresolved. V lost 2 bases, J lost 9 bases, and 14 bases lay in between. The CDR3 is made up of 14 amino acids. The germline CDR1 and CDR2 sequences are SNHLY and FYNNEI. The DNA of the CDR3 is TGTGCCAGCAGTGAACAGGCCAAACCTGGTGAGCAGTTCTTC. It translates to CASSEQAKPGEQFF.

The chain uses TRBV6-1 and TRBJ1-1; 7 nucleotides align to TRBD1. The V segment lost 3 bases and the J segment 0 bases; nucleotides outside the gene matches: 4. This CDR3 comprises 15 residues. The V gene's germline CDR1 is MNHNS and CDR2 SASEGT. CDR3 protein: CASSDLGQVNTEAFF. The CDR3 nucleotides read TGTGCCAGCAGTGACCTAGGACAGGTGAACACTGAAGCTTTCTTT.

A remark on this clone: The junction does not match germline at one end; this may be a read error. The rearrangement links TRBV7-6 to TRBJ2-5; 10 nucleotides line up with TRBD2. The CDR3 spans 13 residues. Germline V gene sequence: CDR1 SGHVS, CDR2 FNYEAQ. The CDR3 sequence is CASSLAGDGTQYF. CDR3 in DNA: TGTGCCAGCAGCCTAGCGGGAGATGGAACCCAGTACTTC.

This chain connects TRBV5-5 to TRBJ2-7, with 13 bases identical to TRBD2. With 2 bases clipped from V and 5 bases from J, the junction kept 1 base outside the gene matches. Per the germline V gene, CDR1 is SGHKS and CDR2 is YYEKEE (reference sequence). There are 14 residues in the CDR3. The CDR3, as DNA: TGTGCCAGCAGCTTTACTAGCGGGAGGGACGAGCAGTACTTC. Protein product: CASSFTSGRDEQYF.

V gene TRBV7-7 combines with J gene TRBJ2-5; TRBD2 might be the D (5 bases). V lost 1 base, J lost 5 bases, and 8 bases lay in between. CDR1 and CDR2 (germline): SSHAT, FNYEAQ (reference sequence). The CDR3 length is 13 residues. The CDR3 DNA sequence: TGTGCCAGCAGCTTAGTCGGGATGGAGACCCAGTACTTC. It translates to CASSLVGMETQYF. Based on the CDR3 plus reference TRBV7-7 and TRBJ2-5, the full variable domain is GAGVSQSPRYKVTKRGQDVTLRCDPISSHATLYWYQQALGQGPEFLTYFNYEAQPDKSGLPSDRFSAERPEGSISTLTIQRTEQRDSAMYRCASSLVGMETQYFGPGTRLLVL.

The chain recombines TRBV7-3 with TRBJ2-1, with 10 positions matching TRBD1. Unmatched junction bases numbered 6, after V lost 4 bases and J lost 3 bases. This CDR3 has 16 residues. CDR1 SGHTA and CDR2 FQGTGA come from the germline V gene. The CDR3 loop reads CASSSRQGAHYNEQFF. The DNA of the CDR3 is TGTGCCAGCAGCTCGCGACAGGGGGCGCACTACAATGAGCAGTTCTTC. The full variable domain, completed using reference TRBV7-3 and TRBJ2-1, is GAGVSQTPSNKVTEKGKYVELRCDPISGHTALYWYRQSLGQGPEFLIYFQGTGAADDSGLPNDRFFAVRPEGSVSTLKIQRTERGDSAVYLCASSSRQGAHYNEQFFGPGTRLTVL.

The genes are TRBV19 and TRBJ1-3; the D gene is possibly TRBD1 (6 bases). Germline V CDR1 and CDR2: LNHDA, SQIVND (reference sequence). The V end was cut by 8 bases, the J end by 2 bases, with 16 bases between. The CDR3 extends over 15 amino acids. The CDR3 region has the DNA TGTGCCAGTGCGATTACAGGGACCACTGGAAACACCATATATTTT. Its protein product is CASAITGTTGNTIYF.

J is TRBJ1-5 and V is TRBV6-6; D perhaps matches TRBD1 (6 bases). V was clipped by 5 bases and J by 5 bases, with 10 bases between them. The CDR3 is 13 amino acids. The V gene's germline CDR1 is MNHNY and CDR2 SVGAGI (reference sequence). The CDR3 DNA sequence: TGTGCCAGCAGTACAGGGATTTATCAGCCCCAGCATTTT. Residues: CASSTGIYQPQHF.

The DNA of the CDR3 is TGTGCCAGCAGCTCGGTAGCGGATGAGCAGTTCTTC. It codes for CASSSVADEQFF. The chain recombines TRBV7-9 with TRBJ2-1; D perhaps matches TRBD2 (6 bases). Germline CDR1 is SEHNR and CDR2 is FQNEAQ (reference sequence). The germline V and J ends were trimmed by 4 bases and 8 bases, with 9 bases remaining between them. The CDR3 covers 12 residues.

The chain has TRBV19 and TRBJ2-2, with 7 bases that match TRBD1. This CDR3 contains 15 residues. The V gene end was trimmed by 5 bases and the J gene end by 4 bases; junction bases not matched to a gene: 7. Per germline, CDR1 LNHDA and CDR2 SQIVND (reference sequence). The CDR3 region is CASSAYRGLTGELFF. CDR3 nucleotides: TGTGCCAGTAGTGCCTACAGGGGCCTCACCGGGGAGCTGTTTTTT.

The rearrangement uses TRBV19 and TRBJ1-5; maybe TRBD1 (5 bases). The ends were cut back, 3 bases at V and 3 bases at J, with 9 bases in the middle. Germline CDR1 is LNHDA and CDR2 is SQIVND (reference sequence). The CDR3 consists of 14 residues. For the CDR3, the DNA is TGTGCCAGTAGTATCGACAGATACAATCAGCCCCAGCATTTT. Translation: CASSIDRYNQPQHF.

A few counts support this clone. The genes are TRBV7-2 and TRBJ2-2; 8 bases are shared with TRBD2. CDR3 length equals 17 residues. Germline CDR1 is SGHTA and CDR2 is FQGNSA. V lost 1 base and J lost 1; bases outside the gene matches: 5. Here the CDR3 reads CASSLDGAGGNTGELFF. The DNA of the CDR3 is TGTGCCAGCAGCTTAGATGGCGCGGGAGGGAACACCGGGGAGCTGTTTTTT.

CDR3 loop: CASSLISGLRNEQFF. Here the CDR3 DNA reads TGTGCCAGCAGCTTAATATCGGGACTCAGGAATGAGCAGTTCTTC. The rearrangement joins TRBV7-3 to TRBJ2-1, with TRBD2 as a possible D gene (6 bases). CDR3 length: 15 residues. From germline, CDR1 is SGHTA and CDR2 FQGTGA. The ends were cut back, 1 base at V and 7 bases at J, with 14 bases in the middle. Filled out from reference TRBV7-3 and TRBJ2-1, the complete variable domain reads GAGVSQTPSNKVTEKGKYVELRCDPISGHTALYWYRQSLGQGPEFLIYFQGTGAADDSGLPNDRFFAVRPEGSVSTLKIQRTERGDSAVYLCASSLISGLRNEQFFGPGTRLTVL.

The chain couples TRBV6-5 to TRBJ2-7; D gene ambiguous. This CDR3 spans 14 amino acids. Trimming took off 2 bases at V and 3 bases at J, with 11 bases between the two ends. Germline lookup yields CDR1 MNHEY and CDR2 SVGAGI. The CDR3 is CASSYVARNYEQYF. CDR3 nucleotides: TGTGCCAGCAGTTACGTCGCGCGGAACTACGAGCAGTACTTC.

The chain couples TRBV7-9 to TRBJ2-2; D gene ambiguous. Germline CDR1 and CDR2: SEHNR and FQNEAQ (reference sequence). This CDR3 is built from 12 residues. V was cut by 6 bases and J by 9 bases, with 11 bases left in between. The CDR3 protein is CASSRHPRELFF. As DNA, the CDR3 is TGTGCCAGCAGTAGACACCCCCGGGAGCTGTTTTTT.

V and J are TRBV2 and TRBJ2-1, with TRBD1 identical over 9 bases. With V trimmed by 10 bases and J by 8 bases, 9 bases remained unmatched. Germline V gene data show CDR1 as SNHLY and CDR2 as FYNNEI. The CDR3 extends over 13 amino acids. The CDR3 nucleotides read TGTGCCATTCCCGGGACAGGGATCGATGAGCAGTTCTTC. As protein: CAIPGTGIDEQFF.

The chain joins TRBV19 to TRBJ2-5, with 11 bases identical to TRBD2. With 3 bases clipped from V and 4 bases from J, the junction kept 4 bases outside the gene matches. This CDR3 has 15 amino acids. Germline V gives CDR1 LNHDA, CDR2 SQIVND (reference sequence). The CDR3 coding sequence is TGTGCCAGTAGTATTAGCGGGAGGGCCCCAGAGACCCAGTACTTC. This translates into CASSISGRAPETQYF.